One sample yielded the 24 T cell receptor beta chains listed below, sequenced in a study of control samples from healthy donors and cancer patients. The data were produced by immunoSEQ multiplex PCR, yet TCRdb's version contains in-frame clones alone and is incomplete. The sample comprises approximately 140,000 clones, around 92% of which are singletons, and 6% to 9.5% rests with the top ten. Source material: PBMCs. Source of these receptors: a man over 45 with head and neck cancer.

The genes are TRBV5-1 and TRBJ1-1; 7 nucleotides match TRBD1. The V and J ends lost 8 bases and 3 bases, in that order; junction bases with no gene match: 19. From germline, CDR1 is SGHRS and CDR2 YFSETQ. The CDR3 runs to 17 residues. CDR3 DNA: TGCGCCAGTTTCCCAGGGGGGCGCGTGGGTTTTGACACTGAAGCTTTCTTT. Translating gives CASFPGGRVGFDTEAFF.

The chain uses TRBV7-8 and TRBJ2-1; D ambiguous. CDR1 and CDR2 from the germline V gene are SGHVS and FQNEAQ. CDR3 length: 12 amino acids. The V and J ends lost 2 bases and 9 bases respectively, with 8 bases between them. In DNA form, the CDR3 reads TGTGCCAGCAGCTTAAACGTTGCTGAGCAGTTCTTC. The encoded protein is CASSLNVAEQFF.

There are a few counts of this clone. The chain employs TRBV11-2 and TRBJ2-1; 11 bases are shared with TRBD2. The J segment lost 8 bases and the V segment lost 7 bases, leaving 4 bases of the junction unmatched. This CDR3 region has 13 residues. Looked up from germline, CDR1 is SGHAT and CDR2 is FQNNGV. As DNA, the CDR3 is TGTGCCAGCAAGCTAGCGGGAGGCCATGAGCAGTTCTTC. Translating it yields CASKLAGGHEQFF.

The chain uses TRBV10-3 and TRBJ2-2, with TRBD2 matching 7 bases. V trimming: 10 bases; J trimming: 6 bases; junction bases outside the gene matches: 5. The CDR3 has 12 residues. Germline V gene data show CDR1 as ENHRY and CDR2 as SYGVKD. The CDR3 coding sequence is TGTGCCACCGCCCTAGCGGCCGGGGAGCTGTTTTTT. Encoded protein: CATALAAGELFF.

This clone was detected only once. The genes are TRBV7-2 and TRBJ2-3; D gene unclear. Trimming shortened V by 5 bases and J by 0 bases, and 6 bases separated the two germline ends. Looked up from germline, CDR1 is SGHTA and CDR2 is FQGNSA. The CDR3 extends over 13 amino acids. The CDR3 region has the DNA TGTGCCAGCAGCGGTTCTAGCACAGATACGCAGTATTTT. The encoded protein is CASSGSSTDTQYF. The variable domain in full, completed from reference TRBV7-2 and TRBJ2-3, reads GAGVSQSPSNKVTEKGKDVELRCDPISGHTALYWYRQSLGQGLEFLIYFQGNSAPDKSGLPSDRFSAERTGGSVSTLTIQRTQQEDSAVYLCASSGSSTDTQYFGPGTRLTVL.

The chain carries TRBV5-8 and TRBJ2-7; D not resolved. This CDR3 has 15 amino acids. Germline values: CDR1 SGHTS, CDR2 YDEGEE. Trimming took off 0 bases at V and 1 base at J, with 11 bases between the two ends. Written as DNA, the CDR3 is TGTGCCAGCAGCTTGGCGGTCGGCTTATCCTACGAGCAGTACTTC. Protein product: CASSLAVGLSYEQYF.

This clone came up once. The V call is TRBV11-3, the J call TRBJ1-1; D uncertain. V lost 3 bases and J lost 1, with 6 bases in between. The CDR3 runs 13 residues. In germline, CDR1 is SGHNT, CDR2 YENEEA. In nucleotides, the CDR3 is TGTGCCAGCAGCTTCTCAAGGAACACTGAAGCTTTCTTT. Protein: CASSFSRNTEAFF.

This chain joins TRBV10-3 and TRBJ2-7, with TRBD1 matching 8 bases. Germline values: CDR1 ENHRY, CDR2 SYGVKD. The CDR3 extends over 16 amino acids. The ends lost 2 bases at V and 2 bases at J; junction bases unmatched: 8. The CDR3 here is CAISEGMGQVTYEQYF. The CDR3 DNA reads TGTGCCATCAGTGAGGGAATGGGACAGGTTACCTACGAGCAGTACTTC.

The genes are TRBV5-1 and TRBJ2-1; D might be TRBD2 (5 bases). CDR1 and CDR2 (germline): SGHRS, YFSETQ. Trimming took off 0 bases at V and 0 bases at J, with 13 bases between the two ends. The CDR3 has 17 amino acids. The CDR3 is CASSLATVGNSYNEQFF. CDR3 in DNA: TGCGCCAGCAGCTTGGCCACGGTCGGGAACTCCTACAATGAGCAGTTCTTC.

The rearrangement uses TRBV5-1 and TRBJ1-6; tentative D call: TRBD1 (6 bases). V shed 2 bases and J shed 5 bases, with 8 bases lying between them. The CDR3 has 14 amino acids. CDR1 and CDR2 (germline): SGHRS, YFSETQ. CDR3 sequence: CASSFTGNNSPLHF. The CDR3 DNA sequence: TGCGCCAGCAGCTTTACAGGGAATAATTCACCCCTCCACTTT.

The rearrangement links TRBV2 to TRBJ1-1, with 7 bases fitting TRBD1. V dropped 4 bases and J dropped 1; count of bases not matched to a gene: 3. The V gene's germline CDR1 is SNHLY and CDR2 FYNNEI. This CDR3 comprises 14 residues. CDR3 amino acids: CASSGDRTNTEAFF. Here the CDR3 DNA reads TGTGCCAGCAGTGGGGACAGAACGAACACTGAAGCTTTCTTT.

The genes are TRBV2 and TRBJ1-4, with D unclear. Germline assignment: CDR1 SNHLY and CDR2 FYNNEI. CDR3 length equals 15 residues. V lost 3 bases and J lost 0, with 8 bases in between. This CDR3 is CASSDGSTTNEKLFF. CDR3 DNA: TGTGCCAGCAGTGATGGGTCCACAACTAATGAAAAACTGTTTTTT.

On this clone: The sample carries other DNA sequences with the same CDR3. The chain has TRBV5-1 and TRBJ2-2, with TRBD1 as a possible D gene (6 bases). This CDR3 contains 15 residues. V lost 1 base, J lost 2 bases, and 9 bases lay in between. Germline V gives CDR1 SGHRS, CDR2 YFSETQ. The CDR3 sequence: CASSLPTGNTGELFF. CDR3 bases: TGCGCCAGCAGCTTGCCGACAGGTAACACCGGGGAGCTGTTTTTT.

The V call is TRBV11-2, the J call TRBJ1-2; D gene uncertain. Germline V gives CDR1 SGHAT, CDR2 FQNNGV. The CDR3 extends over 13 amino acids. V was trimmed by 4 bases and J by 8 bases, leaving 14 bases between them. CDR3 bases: TGTGCCAGCAGCTATGCGGGTTTAAGGGGCTACACCTTC. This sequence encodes CASSYAGLRGYTF.

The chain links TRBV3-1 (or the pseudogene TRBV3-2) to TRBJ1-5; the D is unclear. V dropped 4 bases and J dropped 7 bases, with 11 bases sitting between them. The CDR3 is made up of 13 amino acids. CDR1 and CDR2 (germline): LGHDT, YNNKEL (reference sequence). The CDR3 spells CASSPAPKQPQHF. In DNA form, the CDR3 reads TGTGCCAGCAGCCCCGCACCTAAACAGCCCCAGCATTTT.

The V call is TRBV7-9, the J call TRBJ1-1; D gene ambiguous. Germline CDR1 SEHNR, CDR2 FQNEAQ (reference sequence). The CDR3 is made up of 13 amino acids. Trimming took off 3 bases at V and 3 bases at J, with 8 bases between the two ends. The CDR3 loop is CASSLAGDTEAFF. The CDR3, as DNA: TGTGCCAGCAGCTTGGCTGGGGACACTGAAGCTTTCTTT.

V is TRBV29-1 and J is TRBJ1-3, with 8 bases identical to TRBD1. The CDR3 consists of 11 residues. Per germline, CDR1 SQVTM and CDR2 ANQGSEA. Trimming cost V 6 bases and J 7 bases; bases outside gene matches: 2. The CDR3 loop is CSVGTGNTIYF. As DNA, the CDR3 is TGCAGCGTCGGGACAGGCAACACCATATATTTT.

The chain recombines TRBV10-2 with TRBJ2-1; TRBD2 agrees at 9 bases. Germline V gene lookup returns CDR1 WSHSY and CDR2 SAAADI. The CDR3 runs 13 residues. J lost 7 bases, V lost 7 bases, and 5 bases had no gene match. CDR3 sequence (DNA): TGCGCCAGCATAGCGGGGGCAGAAAATGAGCAGTTCTTC. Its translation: CASIAGAENEQFF.

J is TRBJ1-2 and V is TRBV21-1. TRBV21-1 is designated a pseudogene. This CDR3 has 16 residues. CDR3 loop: CASSNPERGGAYGYTF. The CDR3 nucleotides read TGTGCCAGCAGCAATCCCGAGCGCGGGGGCGCCTATGGCTACACCTTC.

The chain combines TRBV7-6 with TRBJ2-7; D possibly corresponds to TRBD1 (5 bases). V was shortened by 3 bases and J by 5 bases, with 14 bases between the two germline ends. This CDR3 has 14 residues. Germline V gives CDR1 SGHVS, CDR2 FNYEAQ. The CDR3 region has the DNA TGTGCCAGCAGCTTTGGAATCGCAGGGAACGAGCAGTACTTC. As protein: CASSFGIAGNEQYF.

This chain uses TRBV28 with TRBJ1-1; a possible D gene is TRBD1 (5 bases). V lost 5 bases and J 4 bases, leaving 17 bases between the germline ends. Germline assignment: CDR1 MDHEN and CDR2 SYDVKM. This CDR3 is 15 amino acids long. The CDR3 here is CASSLIPGGVTEAFF. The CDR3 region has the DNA TGTGCCAGCAGTCTTATCCCGGGGGGGGTCACTGAAGCTTTCTTT.

CDR3 protein: CASSPQPGLAVLEQYF. In DNA, the CDR3 is TGTGCCAGCAGTCCTCAACCGGGACTAGCGGTTCTAGAGCAGTACTTC. The chain links TRBV2 to TRBJ2-7; 11 bases align to TRBD2. V gave up 5 bases and J gave up 7 bases; unmatched junction bases: 13. Germline V CDR1 and CDR2: SNHLY, FYNNEI. The length of the CDR3 is 16 residues.

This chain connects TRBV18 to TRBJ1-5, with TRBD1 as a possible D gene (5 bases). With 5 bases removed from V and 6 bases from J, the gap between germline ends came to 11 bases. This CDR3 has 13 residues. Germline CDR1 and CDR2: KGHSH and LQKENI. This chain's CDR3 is CASSSGTGQPQHF. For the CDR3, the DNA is TGTGCCAGCTCATCCGGGACGGGTCAGCCCCAGCATTTT.

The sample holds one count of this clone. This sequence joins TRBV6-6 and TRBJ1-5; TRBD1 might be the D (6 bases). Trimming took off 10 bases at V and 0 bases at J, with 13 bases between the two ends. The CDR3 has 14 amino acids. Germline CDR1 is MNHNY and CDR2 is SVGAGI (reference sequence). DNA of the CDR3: TGTGCCACCTGGACAGCGGGTAGCAATCAGCCCCAGCATTTT. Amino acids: CATWTAGSNQPQHF.